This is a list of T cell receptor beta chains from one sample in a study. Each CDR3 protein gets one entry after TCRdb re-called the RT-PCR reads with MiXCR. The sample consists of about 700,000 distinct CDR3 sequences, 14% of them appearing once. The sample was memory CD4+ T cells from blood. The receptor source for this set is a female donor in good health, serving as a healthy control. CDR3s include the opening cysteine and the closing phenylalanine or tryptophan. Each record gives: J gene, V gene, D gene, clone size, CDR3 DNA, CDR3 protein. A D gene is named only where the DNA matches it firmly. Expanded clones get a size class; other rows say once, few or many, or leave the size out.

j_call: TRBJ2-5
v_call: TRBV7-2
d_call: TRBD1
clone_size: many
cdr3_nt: TGTGCCAGCAGCTTGGACAGGGGGGAGGAGACCCAGTACTTC
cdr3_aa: CASSLDRGEETQYF

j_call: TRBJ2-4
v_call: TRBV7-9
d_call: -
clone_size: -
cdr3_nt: TGTGCCAGCAGCTTGTATCCCTCCGACCGGGCGGCGGCAGCCAAAAACATTCAGTACTTC
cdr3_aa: CASSLYPSDRAAAAKNIQYF

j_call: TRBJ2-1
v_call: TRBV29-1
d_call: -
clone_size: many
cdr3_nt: TGCAGCGTTGATGGGGTCGGGCCGAATGAGCAGTTCTTC
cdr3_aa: CSVDGVGPNEQFF

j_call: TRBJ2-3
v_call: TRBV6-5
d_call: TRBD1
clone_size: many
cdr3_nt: TGTGCCAGCACCCCCCCCGGGACAGGGGGCGCGAATACGCAGTATTTT
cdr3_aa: CASTPPGTGGANTQYF

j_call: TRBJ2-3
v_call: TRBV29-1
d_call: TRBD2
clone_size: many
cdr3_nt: TGCAGCGTTTCTCTAGCGGCCGCAGATACGCAGTATTTT
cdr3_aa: CSVSLAAADTQYF

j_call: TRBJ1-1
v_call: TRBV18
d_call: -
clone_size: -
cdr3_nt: TGTGCCAGCTCACCCTCCTTTGGTAATGAAGCTTTCTTT
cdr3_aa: CASSPSFGNEAFF

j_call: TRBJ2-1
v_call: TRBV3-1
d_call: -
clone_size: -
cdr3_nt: TGTGCCAGCAGCCAAGAATTCGGGAGTTACTCCTACAATGAGCAGTTCTTC
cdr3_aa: CASSQEFGSYSYNEQFF

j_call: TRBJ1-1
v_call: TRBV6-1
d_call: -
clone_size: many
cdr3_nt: TGTGCCAGCGGGCAACAGGGCCCGAACACTGAAGCTTTCTTT
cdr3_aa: CASGQQGPNTEAFF

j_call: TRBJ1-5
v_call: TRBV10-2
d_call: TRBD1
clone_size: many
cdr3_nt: TGCGCCAGCAGCCCGGGACAGGGTTCTAGTCAGCCCCAGCATTTT
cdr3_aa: CASSPGQGSSQPQHF

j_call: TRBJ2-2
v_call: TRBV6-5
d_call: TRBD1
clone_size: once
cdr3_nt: TGTGCCAGCACCCTTGGACAGGGGGCGGCCAGGGAGCTGTTTTTT
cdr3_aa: CASTLGQGAARELFF

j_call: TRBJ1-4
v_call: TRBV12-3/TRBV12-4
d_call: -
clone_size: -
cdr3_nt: TGTGCCAGCAGGCGGGACAACTCTAATGAAAAACTGTTTTTT
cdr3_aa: CASRRDNSNEKLFF

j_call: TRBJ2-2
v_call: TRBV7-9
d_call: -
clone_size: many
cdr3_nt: TGTGCCAGCAGCTCCGGGACCGGGGAGCTGTTTTTT
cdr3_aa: CASSSGTGELFF

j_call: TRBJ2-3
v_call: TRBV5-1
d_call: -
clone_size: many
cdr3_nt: TGCGCCAGCAGCGTAGCCGATAGCACAGATACGCAGTATTTT
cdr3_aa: CASSVADSTDTQYF

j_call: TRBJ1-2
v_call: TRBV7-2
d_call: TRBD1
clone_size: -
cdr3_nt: TGTGCCAGCAGCGAAAGACAGGGGAACTATGGCTACACCTTC
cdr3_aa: CASSERQGNYGYTF

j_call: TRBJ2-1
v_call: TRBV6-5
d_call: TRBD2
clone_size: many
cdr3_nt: TGCGCCAGCAGCTATAGCGGGAGCTCCTACAATGAGCAGTTCTTC
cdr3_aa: CASSYSGSSYNEQFF

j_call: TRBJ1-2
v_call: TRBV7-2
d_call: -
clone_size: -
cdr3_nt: TGTGCCAGCAGCCCCCTGGGCGGGAGTCCCTATGGCTACACCTTC
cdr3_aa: CASSPLGGSPYGYTF

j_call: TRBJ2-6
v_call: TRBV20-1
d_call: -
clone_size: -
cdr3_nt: TGCAGTGCTAGCCTCGATAGGGTGGGGGGGGCCAACGTCCTGACTTTC
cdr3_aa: CSASLDRVGGANVLTF

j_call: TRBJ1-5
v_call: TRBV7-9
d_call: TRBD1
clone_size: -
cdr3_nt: TGTGCCAGCAGCTTAGGGGCAGGGGGCGGTCTGGGCAATCAGCCCCAGCATTTT
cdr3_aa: CASSLGAGGGLGNQPQHF

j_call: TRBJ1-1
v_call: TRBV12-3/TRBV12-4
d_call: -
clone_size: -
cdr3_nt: TGTGCCAGCAGTTTAATCCAGGCGGGAAACACTGAAGCTTTCTTT
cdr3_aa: CASSLIQAGNTEAFF

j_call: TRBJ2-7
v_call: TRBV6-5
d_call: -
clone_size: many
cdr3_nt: TGTGCCAGCAGTTCCCCGGGTGGTAGCTCCTACGAGCAGTACTTC
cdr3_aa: CASSSPGGSSYEQYF

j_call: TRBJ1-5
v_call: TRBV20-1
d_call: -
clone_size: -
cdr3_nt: TGCAGTGCTAGGGCGGTATCGAGAGATCAGCCCCAGCATTTT
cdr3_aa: CSARAVSRDQPQHF

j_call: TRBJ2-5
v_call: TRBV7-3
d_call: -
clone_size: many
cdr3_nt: TGTGCCAGCAGCCCAACAGGGTTGAAGACCCAGTACTTC
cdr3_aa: CASSPTGLKTQYF

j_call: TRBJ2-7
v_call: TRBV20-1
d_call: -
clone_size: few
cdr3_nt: TGCAGTGCTCTACAAGAATACTCCTACGAGCAGTACTTC
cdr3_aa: CSALQEYSYEQYF

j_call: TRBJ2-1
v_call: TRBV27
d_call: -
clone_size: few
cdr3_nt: TGTGCCAGCAGTTTTAAAGGGGTCGATGAGCAGTTCTTC
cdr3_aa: CASSFKGVDEQFF

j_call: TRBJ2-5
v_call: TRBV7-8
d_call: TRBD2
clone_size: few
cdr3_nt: TGTGCCAGCAGCCGGGGGGGGACCCAGTACTTC
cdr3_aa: CASSRGGTQYF